The entry below describes one T cell receptor beta chain. The antigen remains undetermined. Employing constant-segment primers, 5'RACE generated TCR alpha and TCR beta cDNA libraries bearing sample barcodes and UMIs. TCRdb re-called the 5' RACE reads with MiXCR, one entry per CDR3 protein. Here the sample spans under 300,000 distinct CDR3 sequences, about a sixth being singletons. Per germline, CDR1 SGHVS and CDR2 FNYEAQ. This CDR3 has 15 residues. V shed 1 base and J shed 3 bases, with 10 bases lying between them. This record belongs to a study of T-cell memory formation after mild COVID-19. Points from the study as a whole: Contracting CD4+ clones were located mainly in CM and EM, and CD8+ clones in EMRA.

The chain couples TRBV7-6 to TRBJ2-1; D is uncertain. The sample comprised PBMCs or a T cell subset sorted from them (not recorded which). The clonotype was recovered from a man younger than 35 who had mild COVID-19 (a few samples of this study predate the infection). Cell type and time point are not known. CDR3 loop: CASSLGDGRYNEQFF. The CDR3, as DNA: TGTGCCAGCAGCTTAGGAGACGGCCGCTACAATGAGCAGTTCTTC.